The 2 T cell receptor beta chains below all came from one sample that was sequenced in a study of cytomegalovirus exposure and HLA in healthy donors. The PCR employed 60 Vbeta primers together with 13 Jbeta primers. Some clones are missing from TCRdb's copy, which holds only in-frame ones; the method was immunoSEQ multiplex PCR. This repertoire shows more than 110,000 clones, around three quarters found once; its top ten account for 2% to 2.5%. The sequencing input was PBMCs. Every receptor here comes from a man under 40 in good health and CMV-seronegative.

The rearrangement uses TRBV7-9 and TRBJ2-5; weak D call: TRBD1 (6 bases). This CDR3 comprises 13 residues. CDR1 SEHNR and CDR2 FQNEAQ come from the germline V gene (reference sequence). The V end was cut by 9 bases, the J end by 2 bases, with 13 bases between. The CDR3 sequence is CASARTAQETQYF. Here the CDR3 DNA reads TGTGCCAGTGCCCGGACAGCTCAAGAGACCCAGTACTTC.

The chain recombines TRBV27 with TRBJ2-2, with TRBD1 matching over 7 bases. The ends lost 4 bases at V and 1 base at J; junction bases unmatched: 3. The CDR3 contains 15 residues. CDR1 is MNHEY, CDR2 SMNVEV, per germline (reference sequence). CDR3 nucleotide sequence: TGTGCCAGCAGTTCCCGGACAGGGAACACCGGGGAGCTGTTTTTT. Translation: CASSSRTGNTGELFF.